At least ten counts were recorded for the clone carrying this T cell receptor beta chain. The antigen is unknown. The V gene end was trimmed by 1 base and the J gene end by 8 bases; junction bases not matched to a gene: 4. The CDR3 totals 15 residues. Germline lookup yields CDR1 KGHSH and CDR2 LQKENI. This sample stems from a study of prognosis after radiotherapy for stage I lung cancer. Amplification of the TCR beta CDR3 (from genomic DNA) was done by two-round multiplex PCR. Individual primers that were specific to each TRBV and TRBJ gene served in first-round PCR. MiXCR, run by TCRdb on the multiplex PCR reads, gives a single entry per CDR3 protein. The sample holds 11,000 to 15,000 distinct CDR3 sequences; 25% to 35% are singletons and the top ten take about 10%. With two time points in the design, about 5.8 milliliters of peripheral blood were drawn at each one. General study results and limits: It was not determined whether the expanded TCR clones were tumor-specific.

The TCR comes from a donor of 50 years or more with non-small cell lung cancer. The source was PBMCs, collected before or after stereotactic body radiation therapy (not recorded which). This chain connects TRBV18 to TRBJ2-1, with 11 bases aligning to TRBD1. The CDR3 DNA sequence: TGTGCCAGCTCACCACGGGACAGGGGGATGGATGAGCAGTTCTTC. It encodes CASSPRDRGMDEQFF.